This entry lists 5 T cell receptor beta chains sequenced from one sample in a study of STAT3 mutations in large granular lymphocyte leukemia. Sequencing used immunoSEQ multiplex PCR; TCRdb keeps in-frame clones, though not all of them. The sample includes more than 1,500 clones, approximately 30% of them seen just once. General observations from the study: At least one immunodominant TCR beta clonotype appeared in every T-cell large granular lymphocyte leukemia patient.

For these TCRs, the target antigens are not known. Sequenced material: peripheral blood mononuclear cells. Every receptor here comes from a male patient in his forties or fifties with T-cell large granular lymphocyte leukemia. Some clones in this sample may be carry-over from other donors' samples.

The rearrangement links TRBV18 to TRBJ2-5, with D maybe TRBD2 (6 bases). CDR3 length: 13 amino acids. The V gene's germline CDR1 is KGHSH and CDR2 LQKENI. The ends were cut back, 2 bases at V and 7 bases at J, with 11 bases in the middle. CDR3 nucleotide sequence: TGTGCCAGCTCACCAGACGGAGGGTTGACCCAGTACTTC. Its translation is CASSPDGGLTQYF.

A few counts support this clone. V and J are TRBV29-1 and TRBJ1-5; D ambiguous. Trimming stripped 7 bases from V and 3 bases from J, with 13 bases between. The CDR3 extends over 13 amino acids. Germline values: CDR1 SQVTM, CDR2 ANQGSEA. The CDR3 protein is CSAQASINQPQHF. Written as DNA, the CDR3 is TGCAGCGCGCAAGCGTCAATCAATCAGCCCCAGCATTTT.

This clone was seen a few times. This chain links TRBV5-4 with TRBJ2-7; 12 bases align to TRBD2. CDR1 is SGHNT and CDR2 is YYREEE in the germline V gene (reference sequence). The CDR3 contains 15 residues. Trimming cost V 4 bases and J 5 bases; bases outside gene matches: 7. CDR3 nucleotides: TGTGCCAGCAGCCCTGGGACTAGCGGGTACCACGAGCAGTACTTC. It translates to CASSPGTSGYHEQYF.

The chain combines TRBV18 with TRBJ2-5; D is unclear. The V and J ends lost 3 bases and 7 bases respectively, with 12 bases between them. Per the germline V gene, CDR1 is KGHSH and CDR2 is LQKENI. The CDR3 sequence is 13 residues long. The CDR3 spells CASSPDQDGTQYF. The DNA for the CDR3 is TGTGCCAGCTCACCGGACCAAGATGGGACCCAGTACTTC.

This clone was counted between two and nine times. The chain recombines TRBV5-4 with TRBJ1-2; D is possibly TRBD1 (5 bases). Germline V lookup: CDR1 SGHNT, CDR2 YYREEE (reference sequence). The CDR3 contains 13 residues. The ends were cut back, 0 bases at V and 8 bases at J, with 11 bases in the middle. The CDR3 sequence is CASSLDGARGYTF. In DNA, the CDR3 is TGTGCCAGCAGCTTGGATGGGGCTAGGGGCTACACCTTC.